One sample yielded the 16 T cell receptor beta chains listed below, sequenced in a study of Ad26.COV2.S vaccination and SARS-CoV-2 variants. The treatment here: roughly 20 received Ad26.COV2.S at low or high dose, single or two shots; several received placebo; per-sample allocation not given. Vaccine and placebo recipients were sampled on day 63 after the first injection. Sequenced by immunoSEQ multiplex PCR; TCRdb stores in-frame clones only, minus some. The sample records approximately 500,000 clones, around nine tenths being singletons. The sequences come from peripheral blood, collected in a trial of Ad26.COV2.S vaccine versus placebo. The receptors were sampled from a person aged 18-60 years who received the Ad26.COV2.S COVID-19 vaccine or a placebo.

The chain uses TRBV27 and TRBJ2-7, with TRBD2 matching over 9 bases. With 6 bases clipped from V and 4 bases from J, the junction kept 7 bases outside the gene matches. The V gene's germline CDR1 is MNHEY and CDR2 SMNVEV (reference sequence). The CDR3 covers 14 residues. Here the CDR3 DNA reads TGTGCCAGCAGGCTGCTAGCGGGACAGTACGAGCAGTACTTC. It specifies CASRLLAGQYEQYF.

A single count supports this clone. This sequence joins TRBV5-4 and TRBJ2-6; D unclear. The CDR3 has 17 residues. Germline CDR1 is SGHNT and CDR2 is YYREEE (reference sequence). V shed 4 bases and J shed 2 bases, with 16 bases lying between them. The CDR3 DNA follows: TGTGCCAGCAGCCCGCAGGCCACCTCCCCTGGGGCCAACGTCCTGACTTTC. It translates to CASSPQATSPGANVLTF. Full variable domain (outside the CDR3, taken from reference TRBV5-4 and TRBJ2-6): ETGVTQSPTHLIKTRGQQVTLRCSSQSGHNTVSWYQQALGQGPQFIFQYYREEENGRGNFPPRFSGLQFPNYSSELNVNALELDDSALYLCASSPQATSPGANVLTFGAGSRLTVL.

The chain is built from TRBV25-1 and TRBJ1-1, with no clear D. The CDR3 loop spans 14 amino acids. Germline assignment: CDR1 MGHDK and CDR2 SYGVNS. The ends were cut back, 1 base at V and 2 bases at J, with 8 bases in the middle. CDR3 DNA: TGTGCCAGCAGTGAATCCGGCCGAAACACTGAAGCTTTCTTT. Residues: CASSESGRNTEAFF.

The chain is built from TRBV11-3 and TRBJ2-5, with TRBD2 identical over 16 bases. V shed 5 bases, J shed 14 bases, and the junction held 11 bases outside the gene matches. The CDR3 runs to 15 residues. The germline CDR1 and CDR2 sequences are SGHNT and YENEEA. CDR3 coding DNA: TGTGCCAGCAGCCGGGATCCCGGGACTAGCGGGAGGGTTTACTTC. Translated, it gives CASSRDPGTSGRVYF.

The chain links TRBV11-3 to TRBJ2-3; a weak D match, TRBD2 (6 bases). V shed 3 bases and J shed 2 bases, with 12 bases lying between them. CDR1 and CDR2 (germline): SGHNT, YENEEA. The CDR3 extends over 15 amino acids. The CDR3 DNA reads as TGTGCCAGCAGCTTCGGCGGGATAGCCACAGATACGCAGTATTTT. Translating it yields CASSFGGIATDTQYF.

The chain employs TRBV27 and TRBJ2-7; 7 nucleotides match TRBD2. The ends lost 5 bases at V and 5 bases at J; junction bases unmatched: 9. Germline V CDR1 and CDR2: MNHEY, SMNVEV (reference sequence). CDR3 size: 14 residues. This chain's CDR3 is CASSPRGGENEQYF. The CDR3 DNA reads TGTGCCAGCAGTCCCCGGGGAGGGGAGAACGAGCAGTACTTC.

This sequence joins TRBV3-1 (or the pseudogene TRBV3-2) and TRBJ2-1; TRBD1 agrees at 7 bases. Germline values: CDR1 LGHDT, CDR2 YNNKEL (reference sequence). J lost 2 bases, V lost 1 base, and 2 bases had no gene match. The CDR3 has 15 residues. The CDR3 nucleotides are TGTGCCAGCAGCCAAGGCCAGGGGGCCTACAATGAGCAGTTCTTC. This codes for CASSQGQGAYNEQFF.

The rearrangement links TRBV7-9 to TRBJ2-1; weak D call: TRBD2 (5 bases). Germline loops: CDR1 SEHNR, CDR2 FQNEAQ (reference sequence). CDR3 length: 13 amino acids. Trimming pared 8 bases from V and 10 bases from J, leaving 18 bases between. DNA for the CDR3: TGTGCCAGCGCCCTTGGTGGGAGAATGGAGCAGTTCTTC. Its translation: CASALGGRMEQFF.

The chain employs TRBV18 and TRBJ1-1; D remains unclear. CDR1 is KGHSH and CDR2 is LQKENI in the germline V gene. The V end was cut by 6 bases, the J end by 4 bases, with 6 bases between. The CDR3 contains 11 residues. DNA for the CDR3: TGTGCCAGCTCTGCGAGCACTGAAGCTTTCTTT. Amino acid sequence: CASSASTEAFF.

The genes are TRBV19 and TRBJ1-1; the match to TRBD1 covers 7 bases. CDR3 length equals 14 residues. V lost 6 bases, J lost 6 bases, and 10 bases stayed unmatched. The germline V gene has CDR1 LNHDA and CDR2 SQIVND (reference sequence). This CDR3 reads CASSPRQGLPEAFF. The CDR3 nucleotides are TGTGCCAGTAGCCCCAGACAGGGCCTACCTGAAGCTTTCTTT. Full variable domain (missing parts from reference TRBV19 and TRBJ1-1): DGGITQSPKYLFRKEGQNVTLSCEQNLNHDAMYWYRQDPGQGLRLIYYSQIVNDFQKGDIAEGYSVSREKKESFPLTVTSAQKNPTAFYLCASSPRQGLPEAFFGQGTRLTVV.

This clone has a count of ten or more. The V call is TRBV11-2, the J call TRBJ1-6; D not certain. The germline V and J ends were trimmed by 5 bases and 7 bases, with 18 bases remaining between them. Germline V gives CDR1 SGHAT, CDR2 FQNNGV. CDR3 length: 16 residues. The CDR3 region has the DNA TGTGCCAGCAGCCCCAATAGGATCCTCATGAATTCACCCCTCCACTTT. It translates to CASSPNRILMNSPLHF.

The rearrangement uses TRBV14 and TRBJ1-2; 7 positions match TRBD1. Germline V gene lookup returns CDR1 SGHDN and CDR2 FVKESK. V shed 4 bases and J 5 bases; nucleotides not matched to a gene: 7. The CDR3 covers 14 residues. The CDR3 DNA is TGTGCCAGCAGCCCCCTTGACAGGGATTATGGCTACACCTTC. Translating gives CASSPLDRDYGYTF.

J is TRBJ2-5 and V is TRBV20-1; no clear D gene. V was shortened by 2 bases and J by 6 bases, with 7 bases between the two germline ends. This CDR3 spans 11 amino acids. The germline CDR1 and CDR2 sequences are DFQATT and SNEGSKA (reference sequence). CDR3 amino acids: CSARSSQTQYF. CDR3 nucleotides: TGCAGTGCTAGAAGTAGCCAGACCCAGTACTTC.

This clone has just one count. The rearrangement uses TRBV3-1 (or the pseudogene TRBV3-2) and TRBJ2-6; no reliable D call. The V end lost 4 bases, the J end lost 2 bases, and 6 bases lay between the germline ends. Germline CDR1 is LGHDT and CDR2 is YNNKEL (reference sequence). The CDR3 totals 14 residues. The CDR3 loop is CASSPLTGANVLTF. For the CDR3, the DNA is TGTGCCAGCAGCCCTCTTACTGGGGCCAACGTCCTGACTTTC.

The chain recombines TRBV27 with TRBJ2-1; D is perhaps TRBD1 (6 bases). The V and J ends lost 6 bases and 2 bases respectively, with 14 bases between them. The CDR3 length is 15 residues. The germline CDR1 and CDR2 sequences are MNHEY and SMNVEV (reference sequence). Written as DNA, the CDR3 is TGTGCCAGCAGCCAAGACAGGCAAGCCTACAATGAGCAGTTCTTC. Translated, it gives CASSQDRQAYNEQFF.

For the CDR3, the DNA is TGCGCCAGCAGCGTGGCGGCTGGAAACACCATATATTTT. This sequence encodes CASSVAAGNTIYF. This rearrangement joins TRBV5-1 to TRBJ1-3; no clear D. This CDR3 has 13 residues. Trimming removed 4 bases from V and 2 bases from J, with 7 bases in between. CDR1 SGHRS and CDR2 YFSETQ come from the germline V gene. The full variable domain, with the rest looked up from reference TRBV5-1 and TRBJ1-3, is KAGVTQTPRYLIKTRGQQVTLSCSPISGHRSVSWYQQTPGQGLQFLFEYFSETQRNKGNFPGRFSGRQFSNSRSEMNVSTLELGDSALYLCASSVAAGNTIYFGEGSWLTVV.